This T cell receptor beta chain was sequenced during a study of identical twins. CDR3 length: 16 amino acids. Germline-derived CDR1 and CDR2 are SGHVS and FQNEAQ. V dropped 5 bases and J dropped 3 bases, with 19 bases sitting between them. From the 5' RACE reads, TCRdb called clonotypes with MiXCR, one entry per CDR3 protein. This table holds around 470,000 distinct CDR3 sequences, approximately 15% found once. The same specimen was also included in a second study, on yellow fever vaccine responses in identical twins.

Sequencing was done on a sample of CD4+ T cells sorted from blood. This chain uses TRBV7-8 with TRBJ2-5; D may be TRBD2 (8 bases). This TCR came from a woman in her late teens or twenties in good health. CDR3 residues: CASSPRPGGTEETQYF. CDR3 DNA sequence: TGTGCCAGCAGCCCGAGGCCGGGGGGGACAGAAGAGACCCAGTACTTC. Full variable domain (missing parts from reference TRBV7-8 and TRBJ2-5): GAGVSQSPRYKVAKRGQDVALRCDPISGHVSLFWYQQALGQGPEFLTYFQNEAQLDKSGLPSDRFFAERPEGSVSTLKIQRTQQEDSAVYLCASSPRPGGTEETQYFGPGTRLLVL.